This TCR beta chain was sequenced during a study of blood T cell repertoires in COVID-19. Study overall: Donors in the United States, Italy and Spain gave samples during acute or convalescent COVID-19. Sources were T cells, B-cell-depleted T cells, or PBMCs; the material itself was cDNA or gDNA.

Germline CDR1 DFQATT, CDR2 SNEGSKA (reference sequence). V was cut by 3 bases and J by 4 bases, with 6 bases left in between. The CDR3 has 11 amino acids. Per the study methods: For nucleated cells, counts were estimated from reference gene primer amplification. Sequencing used immunoSEQ multiplex PCR; TCRdb keeps in-frame clones, though not all of them. V and J calls plus clone size are reproduced from that table; the DNA served to infer D and trimming. This sample has roughly 68,000 clones, with 79% found just once. The gene calls are TRBV20-1 and TRBJ1-2; D is undetermined. The origin of this receptor is a woman in her fifties or sixties with acute or convalescent COVID-19. What was sequenced was peripheral blood. The CDR3 DNA reads as TGCAGTGCTAGGACAAGCTATGGCTACACCTTC. Its translation is CSARTSYGYTF.